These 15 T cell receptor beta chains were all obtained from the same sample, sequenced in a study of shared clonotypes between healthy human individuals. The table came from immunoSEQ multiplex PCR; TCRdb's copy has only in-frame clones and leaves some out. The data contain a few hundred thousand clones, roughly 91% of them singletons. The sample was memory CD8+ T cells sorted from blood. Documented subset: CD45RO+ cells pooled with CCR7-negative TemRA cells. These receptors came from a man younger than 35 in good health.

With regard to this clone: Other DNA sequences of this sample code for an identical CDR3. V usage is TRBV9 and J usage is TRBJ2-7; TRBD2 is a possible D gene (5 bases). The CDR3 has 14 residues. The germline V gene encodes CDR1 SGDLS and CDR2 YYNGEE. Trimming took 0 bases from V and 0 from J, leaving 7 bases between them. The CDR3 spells CASSVGGLSYEQYF. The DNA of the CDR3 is TGTGCCAGCAGCGTAGGCGGACTCTCCTACGAGCAGTACTTC.

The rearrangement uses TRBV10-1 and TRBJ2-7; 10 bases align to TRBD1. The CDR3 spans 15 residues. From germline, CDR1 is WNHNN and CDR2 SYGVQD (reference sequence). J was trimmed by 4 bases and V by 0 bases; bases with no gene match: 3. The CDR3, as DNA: TGCGCCAGCAGTGAGTCGGGGACAGGGGCATACGAGCAGTACTTC. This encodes CASSESGTGAYEQYF.

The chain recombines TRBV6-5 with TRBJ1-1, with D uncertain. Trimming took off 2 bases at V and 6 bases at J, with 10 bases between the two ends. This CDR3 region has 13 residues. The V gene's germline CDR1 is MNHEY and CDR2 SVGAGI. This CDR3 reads CASSYRTVAEAFF. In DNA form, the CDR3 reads TGTGCCAGCAGTTACCGAACAGTGGCTGAAGCTTTCTTT.

CDR3 sequence: CASSSGTASYEQYF. CDR3 sequence (DNA): TGCGCCAGCAGCTCCGGGACAGCCTCCTACGAGCAGTACTTC. This chain connects TRBV5-1 to TRBJ2-7; 7 bases match TRBD1. The germline gives CDR1 SGHRS, CDR2 YFSETQ. After removal of 3 bases from V and 0 bases from J, the junction contained 3 bases not matched to a gene. This CDR3 contains 14 residues.

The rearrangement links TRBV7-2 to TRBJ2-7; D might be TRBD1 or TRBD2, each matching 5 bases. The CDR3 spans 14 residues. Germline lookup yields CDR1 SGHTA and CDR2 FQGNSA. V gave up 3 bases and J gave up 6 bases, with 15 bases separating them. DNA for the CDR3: TGTGCCAGCAGCTTTGAGGGGTTTCTCCGCGAGCAGTACTTC. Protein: CASSFEGFLREQYF.

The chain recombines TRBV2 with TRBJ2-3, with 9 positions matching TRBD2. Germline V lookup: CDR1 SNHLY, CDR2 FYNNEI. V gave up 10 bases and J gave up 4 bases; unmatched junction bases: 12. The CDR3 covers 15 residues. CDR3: CATIPGLALPDTQYF. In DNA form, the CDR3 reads TGTGCCACTATTCCGGGACTAGCTCTCCCAGATACGCAGTATTTT.

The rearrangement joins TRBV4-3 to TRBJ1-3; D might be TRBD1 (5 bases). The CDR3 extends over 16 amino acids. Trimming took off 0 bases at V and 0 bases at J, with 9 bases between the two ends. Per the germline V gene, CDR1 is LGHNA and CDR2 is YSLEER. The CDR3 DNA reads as TGCGCCAGCAGCCAAGATCGGGGGTTCTCTGGAAACACCATATATTTT. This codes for CASSQDRGFSGNTIYF.

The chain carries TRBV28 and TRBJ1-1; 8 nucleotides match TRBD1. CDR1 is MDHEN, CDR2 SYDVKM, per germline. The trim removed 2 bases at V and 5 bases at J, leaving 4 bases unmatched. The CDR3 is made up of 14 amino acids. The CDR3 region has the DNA TGTGCCAGCAGTTTAAACAGGGGGGGAACTGAAGCTTTCTTT. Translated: CASSLNRGGTEAFF.

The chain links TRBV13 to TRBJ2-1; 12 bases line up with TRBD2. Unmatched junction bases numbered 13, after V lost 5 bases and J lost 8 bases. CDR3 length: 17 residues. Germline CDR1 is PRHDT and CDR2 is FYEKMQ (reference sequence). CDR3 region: CASSPPGSSGRADEQFF. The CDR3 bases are TGTGCCAGCAGCCCCCCTGGGTCTAGCGGGAGGGCCGATGAGCAGTTCTTC.

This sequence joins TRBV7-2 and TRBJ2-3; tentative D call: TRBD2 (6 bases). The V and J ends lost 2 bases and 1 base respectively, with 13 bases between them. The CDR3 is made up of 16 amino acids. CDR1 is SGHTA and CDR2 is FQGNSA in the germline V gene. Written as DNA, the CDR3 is TGTGCCAGCAGCTTACCGGGACTGCCCGGCACAGATACGCAGTATTTT. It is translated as CASSLPGLPGTDTQYF.

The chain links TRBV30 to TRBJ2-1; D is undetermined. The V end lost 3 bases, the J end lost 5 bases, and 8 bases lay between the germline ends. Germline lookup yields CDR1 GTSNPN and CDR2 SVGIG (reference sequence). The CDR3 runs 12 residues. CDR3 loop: CAWSGDNNEQFF. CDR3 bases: TGTGCCTGGAGCGGCGATAACAATGAGCAGTTCTTC.

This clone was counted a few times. CDR3 in DNA: TGCAGCGTTGAAGGGACAGGGAGGGCCGGGGAGCTGTTTTTT. As protein: CSVEGTGRAGELFF. V is TRBV29-1 and J is TRBJ2-2; possibly TRBD1 for D (8 bases). The length of the CDR3 is 14 residues. The V end was cut by 1 base, the J end by 6 bases, with 12 bases between. CDR1 SQVTM and CDR2 ANQGSEA come from the germline V gene.

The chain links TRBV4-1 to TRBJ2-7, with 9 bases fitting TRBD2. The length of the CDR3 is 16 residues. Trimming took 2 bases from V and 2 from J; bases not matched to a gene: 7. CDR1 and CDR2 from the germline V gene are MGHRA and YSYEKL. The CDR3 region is CASSQTPLAGAYEQYF. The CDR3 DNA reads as TGCGCCAGCAGCCAAACTCCCTTAGCGGGAGCCTACGAGCAGTACTTC.

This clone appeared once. Here the CDR3 reads CASSLAPPRQGATGELFF. DNA of the CDR3: TGTGCCAGCAGCTTGGCCCCCCCGAGACAGGGGGCCACCGGGGAGCTGTTTTTT. V usage is TRBV5-6 and J usage is TRBJ2-2; 10 bases agree with TRBD1. This CDR3 region has 18 residues. CDR1 and CDR2 from the germline V gene are SGHDT and YYEEEE. Trimming removed 0 bases from V and 4 bases from J; junction bases left unmatched: 9.

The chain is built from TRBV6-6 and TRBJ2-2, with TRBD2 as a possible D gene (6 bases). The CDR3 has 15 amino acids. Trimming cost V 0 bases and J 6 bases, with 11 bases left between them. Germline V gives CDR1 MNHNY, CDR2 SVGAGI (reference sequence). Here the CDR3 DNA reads TGTGCCAGCAGTTACTCTGGCGGGATTGCCGGGGAGCTGTTTTTT. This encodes CASSYSGGIAGELFF.